The 21 T cell receptor beta chains presented below share a single source sample, sequenced in a study of molecular identifiers for immune sequencing clone quantification. TCRdb called the PCR reads again in MiXCR, with one record for every CDR3 protein. Of 460,000 or so distinct CDR3 sequences in the sample, 25% were seen once. Sequenced: naive CD8+ T cells from blood, with Jurkat cell RNA spiked in. Subset of the sample: FACS-sorted CD8+CD4-CCR7+CD45RA+ naive T cells. These receptors all stem from a human donor in good health. Some libraries in this study had Jurkat cell RNA spiked in.

A note on this clonotype: A much larger clone lies one base from this, so it may be a read error. This rearrangement joins TRBV11-2 to TRBJ2-3; TRBD1 is a possible D gene (5 bases). The germline V gene encodes CDR1 SGHAT and CDR2 FQNNGV. The CDR3 contains 14 residues. The CDR3 region is CASSPSWGTDSQYF. The CDR3 DNA follows: TGTGCCAGCAGCCCGAGTTGGGGCACAGATTCGCAGTATTTT.

A few counts support this clonotype. One base away lies a much larger clone, so this may be a sequencing read error. The chain links TRBV9 to TRBJ2-6, with D unresolved. The CDR3 runs to 15 residues. From germline, CDR1 is SGDLS and CDR2 YYNGEE. V shed 0 bases and J shed 0 bases, with 4 bases lying between them. DNA of the CDR3: TGTGCCAGCAGCGTAGGTAGCTCTGGGGCCAACGTCCTGACTTTC. Translation gives CASSVGSSGANVLTF.

This clonotype was found a few times. This rearrangement joins TRBV7-2 to TRBJ1-2; D is unresolved. The V gene lost 0 bases and the J gene lost 5 bases, with 13 bases spanning the gap. The CDR3 contains 15 residues. Germline lookup yields CDR1 SGHTA and CDR2 FQGNSA. The CDR3, as DNA: TGTGCCAGCAGCTTAGCTGACGCACAGCCGTATGGCTACACCTTC. It codes for CASSLADAQPYGYTF. Combining the CDR3 with reference TRBV7-2 and TRBJ1-2 gives the whole variable domain GAGVSQSPSNKVTEKGKDVELRCDPISGHTALYWYRQSLGQGLEFLIYFQGNSAPDKSGLPSDRFSAERTGGSVSTLTIQRTQQEDSAVYLCASSLADAQPYGYTFGSGTRLTVV.

The chain joins TRBV11-2 to TRBJ2-5; TRBD1 or TRBD2 may be the D gene (5 bases each). Trimming shortened V by 3 bases and J by 2 bases, and 16 bases separated the two germline ends. The CDR3 runs 16 residues. Germline V CDR1 and CDR2: SGHAT, FQNNGV. The DNA of the CDR3 is TGTGCCAGCAGCTTTTCCGAAAACGGGGCACAAGAGACCCAGTACTTC. This encodes CASSFSENGAQETQYF.

Many counts were recorded for this clonotype. This chain uses TRBV5-1 with TRBJ2-7; tentative D call: TRBD1 (6 bases). Germline loops: CDR1 SGHRS, CDR2 YFSETQ. V lost 2 bases and J 1 base, leaving 10 bases between the germline ends. The CDR3 is 14 amino acids. CDR3 sequence reads: CASSLWQGSYEQYF. The DNA for the CDR3 is TGCGCCAGCAGCTTATGGCAGGGGTCCTACGAGCAGTACTTC.

This chain joins TRBV7-3 and TRBJ2-7, with D perhaps matching TRBD2 (5 bases). The V and J ends lost 3 bases and 4 bases respectively, with 16 bases between them. CDR3 length: 15 amino acids. CDR1 is SGHTA, CDR2 FQGTGA, per germline. In DNA, the CDR3 is TGTGCCAGCAGCTTGTTTGGAGGCAGCTATTACGAGCAGTACTTC. Residues: CASSLFGGSYYEQYF.

As regards this clonotype: Germline is not matched at one junction end, which may reflect a read error. V usage is TRBV29-1 and J usage is TRBJ2-7; tentatively, D is TRBD2 (6 bases). Germline loops: CDR1 SQVTM, CDR2 ANQGSEA. CDR3 length: 12 amino acids. The CDR3 region is CSVEGTDYERYF. CDR3 sequence (DNA): TGCAGCGTTGAAGGGACGGACTACGAGCGGTACTTC.

This clonotype came up once. One base away lies a much larger clone, so this may be a sequencing read error. The rearrangement joins TRBV28 to TRBJ2-4; D is unclear. The germline V gene encodes CDR1 MDHEN and CDR2 SYDVKM. The CDR3 runs 12 residues. V gave up 4 bases and J gave up 9 bases, with 10 bases separating them. The CDR3 region is CASSSGSTIQYF. The DNA for the CDR3 is TGTGCCAGCAGTTCCGGCTCAACCATTCAGTACTTC.

V gene TRBV29-1 combines with J gene TRBJ2-1; 7 positions match TRBD2. Germline V gene lookup returns CDR1 SQVTM and CDR2 ANQGSEA. Trimming removed 3 bases from V and 8 bases from J; junction bases left unmatched: 16. The CDR3 runs 16 residues. CDR3 DNA: TGCAGCGTTGACGGAACTGGGGACGGGAGGAGCGATGAGCAGTTCTTC. This encodes CSVDGTGDGRSDEQFF.

In this sample, this clonotype turned up a few times. This chain uses TRBV9 with TRBJ1-4; TRBD1 might be the D (5 bases). Trimming stripped 0 bases from V and 4 bases from J, with 10 bases between. Germline V gives CDR1 SGDLS, CDR2 YYNGEE. The CDR3 runs 15 residues. The DNA for the CDR3 is TGTGCCAGCAGCGTAGCGGCGGGGGATAATGAAAAACTGTTTTTT. The encoded protein is CASSVAAGDNEKLFF.

In this sample, this clonotype turned up many times. This chain uses TRBV14 with TRBJ2-3; D gene uncertain. Germline V gives CDR1 SGHDN, CDR2 FVKESK. The CDR3 sequence is 12 residues long. V was pared by 0 bases and J by 14 bases, with 12 bases between. CDR3 amino acids: CASSQDSSLRYF. The DNA for the CDR3 is TGTGCCAGCAGCCAAGATAGCAGTCTCCGGTATTTT.

V is TRBV21-1 and J is TRBJ2-7. TRBV21-1 is recorded as a pseudogene. CDR3 length equals 12 residues. The CDR3, as DNA: TGTGCCAGCAGCGAAGAGGCCTACGAGCAGTACTTC. Its protein is CASSEEAYEQYF.

The V and J genes are TRBV15 and TRBJ2-3; 13 bases match TRBD2. The germline gives CDR1 LNHNV, CDR2 YYDKDF (reference sequence). J lost 2 bases, V lost 0 bases, and 8 bases had no gene match. This CDR3 spans 19 amino acids. This chain's CDR3 is CATSRDYTSGGAFTDTQYF. The CDR3 DNA is TGTGCCACCAGCAGAGATTACACTAGCGGGGGGGCGTTCACAGATACGCAGTATTTT.

This clonotype was seen at least ten times. The chain has TRBV29-1 and TRBJ1-4; D gene ambiguous. The CDR3 has 14 residues. Trimming removed 1 base from V and 6 bases from J, with 12 bases in between. CDR1 is SQVTM and CDR2 is ANQGSEA in the germline V gene. Here the CDR3 DNA reads TGCAGCGTTGAAGTTTTGGGCCCTGATGAAAAACTGTTTTTT. Amino acids: CSVEVLGPDEKLFF.

This clonotype was seen only a few times. The chain recombines TRBV20-1 with TRBJ2-7, with TRBD1 as a possible D gene (5 bases). Trimming removed 0 bases from V and 0 bases from J, with 12 bases in between. Germline CDR1 is DFQATT and CDR2 is SNEGSKA (reference sequence). The CDR3 covers 15 residues. CDR3 residues: CSARDDSTVSYEQYF. The CDR3 region has the DNA TGCAGTGCTAGAGACGACAGCACTGTCTCCTACGAGCAGTACTTC.

The sample holds a few counts of this clonotype. The chain recombines TRBV7-9 with TRBJ2-7; 7 nucleotides align to TRBD2. Germline assignment: CDR1 SEHNR and CDR2 FQNEAQ (reference sequence). The junction had 5 bases not matched to a gene; V was cut back by 2 bases and J by 4 bases. The CDR3 extends over 14 amino acids. The CDR3 loop reads CASSLSPAGYEQYF. CDR3 coding DNA: TGTGCCAGCAGCTTAAGTCCAGCGGGATACGAGCAGTACTTC.

This clonotype was picked up many times. The genes are TRBV29-1 and TRBJ2-5; D may be TRBD1 (6 bases). The CDR3 has 12 amino acids. Trimming stripped 5 bases from V and 5 bases from J, with 12 bases between. In germline, CDR1 is SQVTM, CDR2 ANQGSEA. The CDR3, as DNA: TGCAGCGTTCTAACAGGGTCGGAGACCCAGTACTTC. As protein: CSVLTGSETQYF.

About this clonotype: The CDR3 end shows no conserved phenylalanine or tryptophan, and so a read error is likely. No DNA is shown, since the ends of the CDR3 on it are uncertain; the CDR3 is the one TCRdb lists. V is TRBV23-1 and J is TRBJ1-4; whether TRBD1, the table's D call, matches the DNA was not checked. TRBV23-1 is known as an ORF, though its function is uncertain. The CDR3 has 12 amino acids, counting both end residues. The CDR3 here is CASSQQNTPGTL.

In this sample, this clonotype turned up a few times. V is TRBV27 and J is TRBJ1-1; possible D gene TRBD1, 5 bases. CDR1 is MNHEY, CDR2 SMNVEV, per germline (reference sequence). V shed 3 bases and J shed 0 bases, with 11 bases lying between them. CDR3 length: 15 amino acids. The CDR3 DNA sequence: TGTGCCAGCAGTTTCTACAGGACAATGAACACTGAAGCTTTCTTT. Translated, it gives CASSFYRTMNTEAFF.

On this clonotype: This may arise from a read error, as a much more abundant clone is one base away. A read error is likely, as this CDR3 ends without the conserved phenylalanine or tryptophan. This chain joins TRBV5-1 and TRBJ2-1, with 11 bases lining up with TRBD2. Germline V gene lookup returns CDR1 SGHRS and CDR2 YFSETQ. V was clipped by 4 bases and J by 8 bases; unmatched bases: 11. This CDR3 is built from 16 residues. In DNA form, the CDR3 reads TGCGCCAGCAGCAGAAGTAGCGGGGGGGCCTTTGATGAGCAGTTCTCC. Protein product: CASSRSSGGAFDEQFS.

This clonotype was observed a handful of times. The chain combines TRBV20-1 with TRBJ1-3; a possible D gene is TRBD1 (5 bases). Per the germline V gene, CDR1 is DFQATT and CDR2 is SNEGSKA (reference sequence). The CDR3 loop spans 14 amino acids. Trimming took off 5 bases at V and 6 bases at J, with 17 bases between the two ends. CDR3 bases: TGCAGTGCTTTCCGGAGGGGCGTGGAAAACACCATATATTTT. It specifies CSAFRRGVENTIYF.